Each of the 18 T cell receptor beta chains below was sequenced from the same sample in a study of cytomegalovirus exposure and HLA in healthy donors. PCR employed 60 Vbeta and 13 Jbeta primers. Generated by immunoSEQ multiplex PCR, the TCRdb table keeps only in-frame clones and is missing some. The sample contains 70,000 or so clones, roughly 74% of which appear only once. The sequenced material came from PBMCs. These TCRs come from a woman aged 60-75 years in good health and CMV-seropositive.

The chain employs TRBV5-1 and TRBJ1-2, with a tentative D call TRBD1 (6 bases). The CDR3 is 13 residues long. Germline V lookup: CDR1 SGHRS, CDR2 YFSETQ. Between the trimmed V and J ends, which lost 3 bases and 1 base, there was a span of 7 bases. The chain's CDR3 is CASSSDSNYGYTF. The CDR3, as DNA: TGCGCCAGCAGCTCGGACAGTAACTATGGCTACACCTTC.

CDR3 DNA sequence: TGTGCCAGCAGCGGGAGAGCTCTCGGCTACACCTTC. It specifies CASSGRALGYTF. V and J are TRBV9 and TRBJ1-2; no clear D gene. The V gene lost 3 bases and the J gene lost 8 bases, with 11 bases spanning the gap. The CDR3 has 12 residues. In germline, CDR1 is SGDLS, CDR2 YYNGEE.

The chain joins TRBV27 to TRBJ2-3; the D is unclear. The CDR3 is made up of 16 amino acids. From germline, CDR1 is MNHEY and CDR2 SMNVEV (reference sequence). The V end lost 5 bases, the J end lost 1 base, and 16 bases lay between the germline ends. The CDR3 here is CASSPLGSLRTDTQYF. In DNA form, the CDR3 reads TGTGCCAGCAGTCCCTTGGGCAGCCTGCGCACAGATACGCAGTATTTT.

CDR3 bases: TGTGCCAGCAGCCATTTACTAGCGGGGGAGTCCTACAATGAGCAGTTCTTC. Translated: CASSHLLAGESYNEQFF. This chain joins TRBV2 and TRBJ2-1; TRBD2 agrees at 11 bases. This CDR3 region has 17 residues. CDR1 is SNHLY, CDR2 FYNNEI, per germline. V shed 6 bases, J shed 1 base, and the junction held 8 bases outside the gene matches. The full variable domain, with the rest looked up from reference TRBV2 and TRBJ2-1, is EPEVTQTPSHQVTQMGQEVILRCVPISNHLYFYWYRQILGQKVEFLVSFYNNEISEKSEIFDDQFSVERPDGSNFTLKIRSTKLEDSAMYFCASSHLLAGESYNEQFFGPGTRLTVL.

CDR3 DNA sequence: TGTGCCAGCACCACTTTCAATGAGCAGTTCTTC. It encodes CASTTFNEQFF. The chain is built from TRBV25-1 and TRBJ2-1; D is undetermined. V lost 7 bases, J lost 6 bases, and 7 bases lay in between. CDR1 is MGHDK and CDR2 is SYGVNS in the germline V gene. CDR3 size: 11 residues.

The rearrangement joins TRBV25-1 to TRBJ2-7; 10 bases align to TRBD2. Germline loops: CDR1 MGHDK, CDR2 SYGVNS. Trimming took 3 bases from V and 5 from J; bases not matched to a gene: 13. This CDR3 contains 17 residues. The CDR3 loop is CASSDPHRTSGTDEQYF. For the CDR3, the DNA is TGTGCCAGCAGTGACCCCCATCGGACTAGCGGCACAGACGAGCAGTACTTC.

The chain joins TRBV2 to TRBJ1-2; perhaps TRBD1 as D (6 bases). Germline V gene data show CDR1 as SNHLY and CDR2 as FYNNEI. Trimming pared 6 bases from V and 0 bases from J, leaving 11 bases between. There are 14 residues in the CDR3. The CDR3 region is CASRIRDTNYGYTF. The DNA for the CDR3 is TGTGCCAGCAGAATCCGGGACACTAACTATGGCTACACCTTC.

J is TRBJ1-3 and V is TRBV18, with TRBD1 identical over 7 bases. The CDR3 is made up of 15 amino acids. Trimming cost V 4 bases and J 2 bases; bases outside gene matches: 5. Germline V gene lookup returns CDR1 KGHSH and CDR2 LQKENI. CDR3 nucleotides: TGTGCCAGCTCACAAGGGGACAGTACTGGAAACACCATATATTTT. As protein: CASSQGDSTGNTIYF.

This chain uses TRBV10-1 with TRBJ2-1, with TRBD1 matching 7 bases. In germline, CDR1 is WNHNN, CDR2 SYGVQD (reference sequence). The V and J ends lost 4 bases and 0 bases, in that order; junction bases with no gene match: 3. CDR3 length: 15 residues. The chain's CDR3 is CASSGTGGSYNEQFF. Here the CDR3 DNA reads TGCGCCAGCAGTGGGACAGGTGGCTCCTACAATGAGCAGTTCTTC.

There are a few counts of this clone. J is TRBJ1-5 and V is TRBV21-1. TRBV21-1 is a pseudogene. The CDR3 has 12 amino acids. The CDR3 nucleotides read TGTGCCAGCAGTCCCCCCGGTCGGCCCCAGCATTTT. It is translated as CASSPPGRPQHF.

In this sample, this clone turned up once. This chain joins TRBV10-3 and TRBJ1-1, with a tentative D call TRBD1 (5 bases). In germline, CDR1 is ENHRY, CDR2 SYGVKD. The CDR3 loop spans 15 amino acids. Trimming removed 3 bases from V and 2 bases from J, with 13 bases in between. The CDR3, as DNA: TGTGCCATCAGTGATTCAAGGGGCGGTAACACTGAAGCTTTCTTT. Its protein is CAISDSRGGNTEAFF.

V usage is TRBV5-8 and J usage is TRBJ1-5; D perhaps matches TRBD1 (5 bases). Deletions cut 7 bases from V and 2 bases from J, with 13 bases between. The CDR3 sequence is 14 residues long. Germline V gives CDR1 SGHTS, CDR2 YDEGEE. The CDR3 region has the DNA TGTGCCAGCGCCCGGAGGGGTGGCAATCAGCCCCAGCATTTT. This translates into CASARRGGNQPQHF.

The CDR3 region has the DNA TGTGCCAGCAGTGTAGGAGCTAGCGGGATGGCATCAGGCCAAGATACGCAGTATTTT. The encoded protein is CASSVGASGMASGQDTQYF. The J gene is TRBJ2-3, the V gene TRBV6-1; 9 bases map to TRBD2. Germline values: CDR1 MNHNS, CDR2 SASEGT. V lost 4 bases to trimming and J lost 5 bases; unmatched junction nucleotides: 19. This CDR3 comprises 19 residues.

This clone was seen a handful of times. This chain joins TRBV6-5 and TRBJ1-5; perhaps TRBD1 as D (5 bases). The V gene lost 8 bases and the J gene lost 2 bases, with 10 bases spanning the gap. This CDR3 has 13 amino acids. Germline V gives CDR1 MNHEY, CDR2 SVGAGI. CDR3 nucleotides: TGTGCCAGCTCAGGGTGGGGCAATCAGCCCCAGCATTTT. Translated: CASSGWGNQPQHF.

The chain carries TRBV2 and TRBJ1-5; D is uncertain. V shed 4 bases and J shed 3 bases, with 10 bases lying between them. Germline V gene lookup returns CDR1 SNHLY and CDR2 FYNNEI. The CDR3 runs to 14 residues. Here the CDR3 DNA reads TGTGCCAGCAGTGTAAGCAGGATCAATCAGCCCCAGCATTTT. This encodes CASSVSRINQPQHF.

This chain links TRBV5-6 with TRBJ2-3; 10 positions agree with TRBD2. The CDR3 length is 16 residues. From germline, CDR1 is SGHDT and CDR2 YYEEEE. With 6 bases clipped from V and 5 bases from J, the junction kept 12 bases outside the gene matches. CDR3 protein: CASKLWSGGAGDTQYF. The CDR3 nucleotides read TGTGCCAGCAAACTATGGAGCGGGGGGGCCGGAGATACGCAGTATTTT.

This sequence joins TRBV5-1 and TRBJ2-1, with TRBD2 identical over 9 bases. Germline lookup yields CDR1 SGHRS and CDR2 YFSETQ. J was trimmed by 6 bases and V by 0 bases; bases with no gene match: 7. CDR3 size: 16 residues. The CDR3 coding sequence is TGCGCCAGCAGCTTGGGATCAGCGGGGGGCTTCAATGAGCAGTTCTTC. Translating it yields CASSLGSAGGFNEQFF.

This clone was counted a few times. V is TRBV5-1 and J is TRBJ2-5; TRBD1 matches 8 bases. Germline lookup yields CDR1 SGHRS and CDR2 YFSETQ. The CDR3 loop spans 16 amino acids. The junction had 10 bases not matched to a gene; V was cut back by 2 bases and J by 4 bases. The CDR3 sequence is CASSFLAQGVGETQYF. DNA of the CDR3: TGCGCCAGCAGCTTTTTGGCACAGGGGGTAGGAGAGACCCAGTACTTC.